The 2 T cell receptor beta chains given below trace back to one sample, sequenced in a study of human T cells and chemical hapten exposure. MiXCR was run by TCRdb on the RACE reads, yielding one entry per CDR3 protein. Of around 130,000 distinct CDR3 sequences detected, about 9% appear once; the ten largest clones hold about 1.8%. Documented time point: healthy volunteer bleed at 2 weeks. The template was total RNA from unfractionated whole blood. The sequencing input was whole blood. These receptors originate from a male donor in good health. Some clones in this sample may be carry-over from other donors' samples.

This clonotype showed up many times. The chain combines TRBV14 with TRBJ2-7; D gene uncertain. Trimming left V 3 bases short and J 3 bases short, with 3 bases between. CDR3 length: 11 amino acids. Germline CDR1 reads SGHDN; CDR2 reads FVKESK. DNA for the CDR3: TGTGCCAGCAGCCAGGTCTACGAGCAGTACTTC. It yields the protein CASSQVYEQYF.

This clonotype was recorded a few times. V and J are TRBV19 and TRBJ2-5, with D tentatively TRBD1 (6 bases). Trimming removed 0 bases at V and 2 bases at J, with 10 bases between. The CDR3 has 15 amino acids. Germline CDR1 reads LNHDA; CDR2 reads SQIVND (reference sequence). The CDR3 bases are TGTGCCAGTAGTATAGATCAGCAGGGGCAAGAGACCCAGTACTTC. Its protein is CASSIDQQGQETQYF.